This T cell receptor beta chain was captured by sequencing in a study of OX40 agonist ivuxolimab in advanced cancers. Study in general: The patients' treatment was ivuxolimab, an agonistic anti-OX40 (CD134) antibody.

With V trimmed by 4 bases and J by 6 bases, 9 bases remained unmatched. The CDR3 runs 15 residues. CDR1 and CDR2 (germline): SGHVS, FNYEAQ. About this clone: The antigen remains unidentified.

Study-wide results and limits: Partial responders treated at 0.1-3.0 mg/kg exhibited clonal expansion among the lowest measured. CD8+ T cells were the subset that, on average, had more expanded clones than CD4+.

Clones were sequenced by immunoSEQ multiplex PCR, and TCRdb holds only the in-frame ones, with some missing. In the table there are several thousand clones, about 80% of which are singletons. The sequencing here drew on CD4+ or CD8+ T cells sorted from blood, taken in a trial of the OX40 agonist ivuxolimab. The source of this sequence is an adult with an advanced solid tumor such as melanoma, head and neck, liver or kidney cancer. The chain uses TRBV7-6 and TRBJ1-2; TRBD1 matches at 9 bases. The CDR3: CASSSRGDRENGYTF. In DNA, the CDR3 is TGTGCCAGCAGCTCAAGAGGGGACAGGGAAAATGGCTACACCTTC. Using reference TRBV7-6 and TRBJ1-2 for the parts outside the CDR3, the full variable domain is GAGVSQSPRYKVTKRGQDVALRCDPISGHVSLYWYRQALGQGPEFLTYFNYEAQQDKSGLPNDRFSAERPEGSISTLTIQRTEQRDSAMYRCASSSRGDRENGYTFGSGTRLTVV.